The 31 T cell receptor beta chains below all came from one sample that was sequenced in a study of shared clonotypes between healthy human individuals. The table came from immunoSEQ multiplex PCR; TCRdb's copy has only in-frame clones and leaves some out. The sample lists fewer than 1.4 million clones, 75% to 85% occurring once. Sequencing was done on a sample of memory CD4+ T cells from PBMCs. Subset here: CD45RA-negative fraction. All receptors derive from a man aged 18 to 30 in good health. Some clones in this sample may be carry-over from other donors' samples.

This clone turned up a few times. Other DNA variants within this sample encode the same CDR3. The chain uses TRBV25-1 and TRBJ1-2; D is undetermined. Trimming left V 2 bases short and J 7 bases short, with 17 bases between. CDR1 is MGHDK and CDR2 is SYGVNS in the germline V gene. CDR3 length equals 15 residues. The CDR3 DNA sequence: TGTGCCAGCAGTGAAATGGGCAGGAGCGCAGTTGGCTACACCTTC. It yields the protein CASSEMGRSAVGYTF.

This chain's CDR3 is CACFGDTYNEQFF. CDR3 nucleotides: TGTGCCTGCTTTGGGGATACCTACAATGAGCAGTTCTTC. This rearrangement joins TRBV28 to TRBJ2-1; no reliable D call. There are 13 residues in the CDR3. The ends were cut back, 11 bases at V and 2 bases at J, with 13 bases in the middle. Germline V CDR1 and CDR2: MDHEN, SYDVKM.

The V and J genes are TRBV29-1 and TRBJ1-1, with a possible D match to TRBD1 (5 bases). Germline loops: CDR1 SQVTM, CDR2 ANQGSEA. V was cut by 7 bases and J by 7 bases, with 16 bases left in between. The CDR3 runs 12 residues. This CDR3 is CSARDSLLEAFF. CDR3 DNA sequence: TGCAGCGCCCGAGACAGCCTCCTTGAAGCTTTCTTT.

This rearrangement joins TRBV5-7 to TRBJ2-1; D gene ambiguous. TRBV5-7 is placed among ORFs of uncertain function. Trimming shortened V by 4 bases and J by 6 bases, and 11 bases separated the two germline ends. The CDR3 spans 13 residues. The CDR3 DNA reads as TGTGCCAGCAGCCCTCGAATGGGCAATGAGCAGTTCTTC. Translation: CASSPRMGNEQFF.

The rearrangement links TRBV6-1 to TRBJ2-1; TRBD1 or TRBD2 may be the D gene (5 bases each). The V end lost 4 bases, the J end lost 3 bases, and 13 bases lay between the germline ends. CDR1 MNHNS and CDR2 SASEGT come from the germline V gene. CDR3 length: 15 amino acids. CDR3 nucleotides: TGTGCCAGCAGTGTGAGGGGCGTTCTCTACAATGAGCAGTTCTTC. Protein product: CASSVRGVLYNEQFF.

The chain joins TRBV30 to TRBJ1-5; 9 bases are shared with TRBD1. This CDR3 contains 16 residues. CDR1 is GTSNPN, CDR2 SVGIG, per germline (reference sequence). Trimming cost V 2 bases and J 4 bases; bases outside gene matches: 9. CDR3 in amino acids: CAWSPTTGGLNQPQHF. The DNA of the CDR3 is TGTGCCTGGAGTCCAACGACAGGGGGTCTTAATCAGCCCCAGCATTTT.

The J gene is TRBJ1-2, the V gene TRBV5-1; 10 bases line up with TRBD1. This CDR3 comprises 14 residues. Germline V lookup: CDR1 SGHRS, CDR2 YFSETQ. V lost 1 base, J lost 7 bases, and 4 bases stayed unmatched. The CDR3 DNA follows: TGCGCCAGCAGCTTGCCGGGACAGGGGACTGGCTACACCTTC. Amino acids: CASSLPGQGTGYTF. The full variable domain, completed using reference TRBV5-1 and TRBJ1-2, is KAGVTQTPRYLIKTRGQQVTLSCSPISGHRSVSWYQQTPGQGLQFLFEYFSETQRNKGNFPGRFSGRQFSNSRSEMNVSTLELGDSALYLCASSLPGQGTGYTFGSGTRLTVV.

Concerning this clone: Other DNA sequences from this sample encode an identical CDR3 as well. The rearrangement links TRBV7-2 to TRBJ1-1; no firm D call. This CDR3 has 15 residues. CDR1 and CDR2 from the germline V gene are SGHTA and FQGNSA. Deletions cut 0 bases from V and 3 bases from J, with 11 bases between. Here the CDR3 DNA reads TGTGCCAGCAGCTTAGCACCGGGCGGGCACACTGAAGCTTTCTTT. As protein: CASSLAPGGHTEAFF. The variable domain in full, completed from reference TRBV7-2 and TRBJ1-1, reads GAGVSQSPSNKVTEKGKDVELRCDPISGHTALYWYRQSLGQGLEFLIYFQGNSAPDKSGLPSDRFSAERTGGSVSTLTIQRTQQEDSAVYLCASSLAPGGHTEAFFGQGTRLTVV.

To note about this clone: This clone may be a read error of a much larger clone one base away. Distinct nucleotide sequences in the sample also encode this CDR3. V and J are TRBV4-1 and TRBJ2-7; maybe TRBD1 (6 bases). V was trimmed by 5 bases and J by 2 bases, leaving 13 bases between them. CDR1 MGHRA and CDR2 YSYEKL come from the germline V gene. The CDR3 runs 14 residues. CDR3 DNA: TGCGCCAGCAGCGCCCTTGGGACACCCTACGAGCAGTACTTC. Amino acids: CASSALGTPYEQYF.

The chain recombines TRBV2 with TRBJ2-2; a weak D match, TRBD2 (6 bases). This CDR3 region has 12 residues. Looked up from germline, CDR1 is SNHLY and CDR2 is FYNNEI. Between the trimmed V and J ends, which lost 5 bases and 7 bases, there was a span of 8 bases. The chain's CDR3 is CASSMTSGELFF. In nucleotides, the CDR3 is TGTGCCAGCAGTATGACTAGCGGGGAGCTGTTTTTT.

The chain joins TRBV2 to TRBJ2-7; TRBD2 matches at 9 bases. This CDR3 is 14 amino acids long. V dropped 3 bases and J dropped 9; count of bases not matched to a gene: 9. Germline V lookup: CDR1 SNHLY, CDR2 FYNNEI. CDR3: CASSDRGSGSVQYF. CDR3 DNA: TGTGCCAGCAGTGATAGGGGTAGCGGGAGCGTGCAGTACTTC.

The chain joins TRBV9 to TRBJ2-5; a possible D gene is TRBD1 (5 bases). The CDR3 loop spans 14 amino acids. Per germline, CDR1 SGDLS and CDR2 YYNGEE. V was clipped by 4 bases and J by 2 bases, with 12 bases between them. CDR3: CASSPQGSQETQYF. The CDR3 bases are TGTGCCAGCAGCCCCCAGGGATCGCAAGAGACCCAGTACTTC.

The V gene is TRBV28, the J gene TRBJ2-2; D uncertain. V lost 5 bases, J lost 8 bases, and 12 bases lay in between. The CDR3 covers 13 residues. Germline V lookup: CDR1 MDHEN, CDR2 SYDVKM. CDR3 sequence reads: CASSNPAGGELFF. The DNA for the CDR3 is TGTGCCAGCAGTAACCCCGCCGGAGGGGAGCTGTTTTTT.

Comments on this clone: Other DNA sequences in this sample translate to the same CDR3. The chain recombines TRBV9 with TRBJ2-2; 16 bases are shared with TRBD2. There are 18 residues in the CDR3. CDR1 and CDR2 from the germline V gene are SGDLS and YYNGEE. Trimming took 2 bases from V and 5 from J; bases not matched to a gene: 6. For the CDR3, the DNA is TGTGCCAGCAGCGTGGGACTAGCGGGAGGGCCGGGGACCGGGGAGCTGTTTTTT. Protein: CASSVGLAGGPGTGELFF.

The V and J genes are TRBV28 and TRBJ1-3; D is unresolved. The CDR3 is 14 residues long. V was clipped by 5 bases and J by 0 bases, with 8 bases between them. Looked up from germline, CDR1 is MDHEN and CDR2 is SYDVKM. CDR3 DNA sequence: TGTGCCAGCAGTCCCCACGGCTCTGGAAACACCATATATTTT. This codes for CASSPHGSGNTIYF.

On this clone: The sample contains more than one DNA sequence encoding this CDR3. This rearrangement joins TRBV7-2 to TRBJ2-7; 8 bases align to TRBD2. This CDR3 spans 13 amino acids. Trimming cost V 5 bases and J 4 bases; bases outside gene matches: 4. Germline loops: CDR1 SGHTA, CDR2 FQGNSA. CDR3 loop: CASSRLAFYEQYF. In nucleotides, the CDR3 is TGTGCCAGCAGCCGACTAGCGTTTTACGAGCAGTACTTC.

CDR3 coding DNA: TGTGCCAGCAGCGTGGGAGGGATAAGGAACACTGAAGCTTTCTTT. This gives the protein CASSVGGIRNTEAFF. The V call is TRBV7-9, the J call TRBJ1-1; D not certain. The CDR3 runs to 15 residues. V lost 5 bases and J lost 1, with 14 bases in between. Germline assignment: CDR1 SEHNR and CDR2 FQNEAQ (reference sequence).

The chain couples TRBV5-6 to TRBJ2-3, with D possibly TRBD2 on 6 matching bases. Germline V gene data show CDR1 as SGHDT and CDR2 as YYEEEE. CDR3 size: 15 residues. The germline V and J ends were trimmed by 4 bases and 5 bases, with 17 bases remaining between them. CDR3 sequence: CASSALGAGGDTQYF. Written as DNA, the CDR3 is TGTGCCAGCAGCGCCTTGGGAGCCGGGGGAGATACGCAGTATTTT. Full variable domain (remainder filled in from reference TRBV5-6 and TRBJ2-3): DAGVTQSPTHLIKTRGQQVTLRCSPKSGHDTVSWYQQALGQGPQFIFQYYEEEERQRGNFPDRFSGHQFPNYSSELNVNALLLGDSALYLCASSALGAGGDTQYFGPGTRLTVL.

The chain combines TRBV7-2 with TRBJ2-1, with 11 bases fitting TRBD1. Losses at the gene ends were 1 base for V and 12 bases for J; bases not matched to a gene: 8. The CDR3 consists of 15 residues. CDR1 and CDR2 from the germline V gene are SGHTA and FQGNSA. CDR3 sequence (DNA): TGTGCCAGCAGCTTAGGTGGGACAGGGGGTTTAGTGCAGTTCTTC. Its translation: CASSLGGTGGLVQFF.

This rearrangement joins TRBV5-1 to TRBJ2-2, with 7 nucleotides matching TRBD1. The CDR3 has 15 amino acids. After removal of 4 bases from V and 3 bases from J, the junction contained 6 bases not matched to a gene. Germline V CDR1 and CDR2: SGHRS, YFSETQ. In DNA form, the CDR3 reads TGCGCCAGCAGCGACCCGGGACAGCACACCGGGGAGCTGTTTTTT. It yields the protein CASSDPGQHTGELFF.

The CDR3 here is CASSYSGQNNEQFF. The CDR3 DNA reads as TGTGCCAGCAGTTACTCGGGACAGAACAATGAGCAGTTCTTC. V is TRBV6-6 and J is TRBJ2-1; 7 bases map to TRBD1. CDR1 and CDR2 (germline): MNHNY, SVGAGI (reference sequence). Trimming removed 0 bases from V and 5 bases from J; junction bases left unmatched: 1. The CDR3 contains 14 residues.

The chain carries TRBV5-1 and TRBJ1-4; the D is unclear. This CDR3 contains 14 residues. CDR1 and CDR2 (germline): SGHRS, YFSETQ. V lost 0 bases and J 4 bases, leaving 7 bases between the germline ends. CDR3 region: CASSLGTNNEKLFF. CDR3 bases: TGCGCCAGCAGCTTGGGGACTAATAATGAAAAACTGTTTTTT.

This clone was counted a single time. This chain links TRBV18 with TRBJ1-3, with 7 bases that match TRBD1. From germline, CDR1 is KGHSH and CDR2 LQKENI. CDR3 size: 14 residues. V dropped 11 bases and J dropped 2; count of bases not matched to a gene: 9. The CDR3 is CAGSTGTTGNTIYF. CDR3 bases: TGTGCCGGATCGACAGGGACCACTGGAAACACCATATATTTT.

The V gene is TRBV27, the J gene TRBJ1-1; D not resolved. Trimming removed 0 bases at V and 2 bases at J, with 22 bases between. In germline, CDR1 is MNHEY, CDR2 SMNVEV (reference sequence). This CDR3 comprises 19 residues. This chain's CDR3 is CASSLSFQVPYLPNTEAFF. The CDR3 coding sequence is TGTGCCAGCAGTTTATCTTTTCAAGTCCCCTATCTGCCAAACACTGAAGCTTTCTTT.

There are a few counts of this clone. The J gene is TRBJ2-7, the V gene TRBV27; D remains ambiguous. The CDR3 extends over 15 amino acids. Per germline, CDR1 MNHEY and CDR2 SMNVEV (reference sequence). The germline V and J ends were trimmed by 6 bases and 1 base, with 16 bases remaining between them. The CDR3 region has the DNA TGTGCCAGCAGATACAGCCTTCTGGGGTCCTACGAGCAGTACTTC. This codes for CASRYSLLGSYEQYF.

This clone was seen just once. This CDR3 is CASSQPGLAGGVVYEQYF. CDR3 DNA sequence: TGCGCCAGCAGTCAGCCCGGACTAGCGGGAGGGGTAGTCTACGAGCAGTACTTC. This sequence joins TRBV4-1 and TRBJ2-7; 15 positions match TRBD2. The germline V gene has CDR1 MGHRA and CDR2 YSYEKL. The trim removed 6 bases at V and 3 bases at J, leaving 12 bases unmatched. This CDR3 has 18 residues.

This clone was found many times. The chain joins TRBV28 to TRBJ1-2, with unresolved D. This CDR3 has 14 residues. The V end lost 6 bases, the J end lost 5 bases, and 16 bases lay between the germline ends. Germline CDR1 and CDR2: MDHEN and SYDVKM. The DNA of the CDR3 is TGTGCCAGCAGGCCTGGAGCCCTCCATTATGGCTACACCTTC. Amino acids: CASRPGALHYGYTF.

This chain joins TRBV7-2 and TRBJ2-5, with 9 positions matching TRBD2. This CDR3 is 15 amino acids long. V trimming: 5 bases; J trimming: 1 base; junction bases outside the gene matches: 5. CDR1 is SGHTA, CDR2 FQGNSA, per germline. CDR3 loop: CASSPGLALQETQYF. The CDR3 DNA sequence: TGTGCCAGCAGCCCGGGACTAGCACTCCAAGAGACCCAGTACTTC.

This chain joins TRBV27 and TRBJ2-7, with D perhaps TRBD1 or TRBD2 (5 bases each). Per the germline V gene, CDR1 is MNHEY and CDR2 is SMNVEV (reference sequence). This CDR3 has 14 amino acids. The V gene lost 6 bases and the J gene lost 1 base, with 13 bases spanning the gap. CDR3 sequence: CASSRRDGSYEQYF. The CDR3 nucleotides are TGTGCCAGCAGCCGTCGGGACGGATCCTACGAGCAGTACTTC.

This chain uses TRBV5-1 with TRBJ2-1; D unclear. Germline V gives CDR1 SGHRS, CDR2 YFSETQ. This CDR3 region has 11 residues. The V gene lost 3 bases and the J gene lost 9 bases, with 7 bases spanning the gap. This CDR3 is CASSSVGEQFF. The CDR3 DNA sequence: TGCGCCAGCAGCTCTGTGGGTGAGCAGTTCTTC.

The rearrangement links TRBV5-1 to TRBJ2-7; unclear D gene. This CDR3 comprises 14 residues. V lost 2 bases to trimming and J lost 5 bases, with 14 bases between them. Germline V gene lookup returns CDR1 SGHRS and CDR2 YFSETQ. CDR3 nucleotides: TGCGCCAGCAGCTTTCGGCCGCGGAACGACGAGCAGTACTTC. It encodes CASSFRPRNDEQYF.